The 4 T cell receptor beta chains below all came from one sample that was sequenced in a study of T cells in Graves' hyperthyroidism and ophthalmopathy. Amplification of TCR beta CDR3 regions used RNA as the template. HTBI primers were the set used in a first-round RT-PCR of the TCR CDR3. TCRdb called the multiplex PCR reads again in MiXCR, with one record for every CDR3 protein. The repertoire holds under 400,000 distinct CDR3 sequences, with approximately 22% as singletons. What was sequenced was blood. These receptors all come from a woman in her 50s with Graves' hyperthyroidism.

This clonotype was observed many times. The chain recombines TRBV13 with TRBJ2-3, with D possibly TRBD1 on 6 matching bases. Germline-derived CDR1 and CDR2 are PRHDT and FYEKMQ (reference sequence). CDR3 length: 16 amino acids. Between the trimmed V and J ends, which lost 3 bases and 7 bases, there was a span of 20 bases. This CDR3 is CASSFPYRDMDYTQYF. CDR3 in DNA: TGTGCCAGCAGCTTCCCGTACAGGGATATGGACTATACGCAGTATTTT.

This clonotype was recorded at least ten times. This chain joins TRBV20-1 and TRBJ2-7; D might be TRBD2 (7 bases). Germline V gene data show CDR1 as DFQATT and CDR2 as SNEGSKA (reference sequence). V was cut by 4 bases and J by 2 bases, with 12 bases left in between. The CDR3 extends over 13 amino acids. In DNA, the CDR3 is TGCAGTGCTACGGGGGGACAAACCTACGAGCAGTACTTC. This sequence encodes CSATGGQTYEQYF.

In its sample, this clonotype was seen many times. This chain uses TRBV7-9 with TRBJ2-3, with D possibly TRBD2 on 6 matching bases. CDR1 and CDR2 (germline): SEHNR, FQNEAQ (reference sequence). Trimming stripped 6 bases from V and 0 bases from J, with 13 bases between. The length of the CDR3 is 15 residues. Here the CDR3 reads CASRNSGTSTDTQYF. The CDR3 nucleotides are TGTGCCAGCAGGAATAGCGGAACTAGCACAGATACGCAGTATTTT.

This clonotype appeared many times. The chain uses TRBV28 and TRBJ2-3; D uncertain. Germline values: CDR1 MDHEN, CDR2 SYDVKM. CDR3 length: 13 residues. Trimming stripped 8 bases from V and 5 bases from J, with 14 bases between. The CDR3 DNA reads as TGTGCCAGCGCTTGGGTAAATGAAGATACGCAGTATTTT. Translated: CASAWVNEDTQYF.